In its sample, the clone carrying this TCR beta chain was seen a few times. These data come from a study of cytomegalovirus exposure and HLA in healthy donors. PCR primers comprised 60 Vbeta and 13 Jbeta primers. The repertoire was sequenced with immunoSEQ multiplex PCR; TCRdb's copy has only in-frame clones and lacks some. The data contain about 130,000 clones, approximately 80% of them singletons. CDR1 and CDR2 (germline): LGHNA, YSLEER. V was shortened by 1 base and J by 8 bases, with 14 bases between the two germline ends. The CDR3 is 15 residues long. This sequence joins TRBV4-3 and TRBJ2-2; D call uncertain. This TCR came from a man in his late teens or twenties in good health and CMV-seronegative. The sequenced sample consisted of PBMCs. As DNA, the CDR3 is TGCGCCAGCAGCCAAGCCTCAGGTCCTTCAGGGGAGCTGTTTTTT. Its translation is CASSQASGPSGELFF.